The present entry profiles one TCR beta chain with its context. The data derive from a study of blood T cell repertoires in COVID-19. Study-wide background: Material from acute and convalescent COVID-19 was sourced from the United States, Italy and Spain. Nucleic acid was either cDNA or gDNA, and it came from T cells, B-cell-depleted T cells, or PBMCs.

How the authors handled the data: Cell counts per sample came from amplifying reference gene primers. The method was immunoSEQ multiplex PCR; TCRdb's version includes in-frame clones alone and lacks a portion of them. V and J calls and clone size are those listed in that table; D and trimming were worked out from the DNA. Here the sample spans about 230,000 clones, around 82% being singletons. Germline-derived CDR1 and CDR2 are GTSNPN and SVGIG (reference sequence). V shed 3 bases and J 8 bases; nucleotides not matched to a gene: 3. The CDR3 loop spans 13 amino acids. This sequence joins TRBV30 and TRBJ1-6, with 8 bases matching TRBD1. Sequenced sample: peripheral blood. This clonotype was sampled from a man aged 35-49 years with active or convalescent COVID-19. The CDR3 DNA sequence: TGTGCCTGGAGCCGGGACAGGTATTCACCCCTCCACTTT. Its protein product is CAWSRDRYSPLHF.